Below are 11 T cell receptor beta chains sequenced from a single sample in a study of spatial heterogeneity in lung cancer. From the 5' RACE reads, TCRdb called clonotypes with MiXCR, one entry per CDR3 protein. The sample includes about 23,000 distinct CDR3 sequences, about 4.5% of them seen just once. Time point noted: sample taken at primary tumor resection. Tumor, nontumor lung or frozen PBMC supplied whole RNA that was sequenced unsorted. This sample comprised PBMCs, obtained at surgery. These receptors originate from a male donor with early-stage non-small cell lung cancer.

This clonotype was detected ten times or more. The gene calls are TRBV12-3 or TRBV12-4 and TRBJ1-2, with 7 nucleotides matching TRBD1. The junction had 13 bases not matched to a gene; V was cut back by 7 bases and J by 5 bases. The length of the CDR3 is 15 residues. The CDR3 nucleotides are TGTGCCAGCACCTCAGGGGGGCCTCAACTTTATGGCTACACCTTC. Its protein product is CASTSGGPQLYGYTF.

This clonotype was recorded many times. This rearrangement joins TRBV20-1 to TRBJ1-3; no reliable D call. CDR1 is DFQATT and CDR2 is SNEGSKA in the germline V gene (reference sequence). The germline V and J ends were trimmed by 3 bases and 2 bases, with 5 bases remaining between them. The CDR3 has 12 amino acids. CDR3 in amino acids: CSASFPGNTIYF. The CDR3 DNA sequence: TGCAGTGCTAGTTTCCCTGGAAACACCATATATTTT.

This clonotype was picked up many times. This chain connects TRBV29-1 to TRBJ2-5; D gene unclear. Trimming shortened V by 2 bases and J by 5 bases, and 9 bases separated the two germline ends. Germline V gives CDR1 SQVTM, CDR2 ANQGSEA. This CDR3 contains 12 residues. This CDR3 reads CSVEQTKETQYF. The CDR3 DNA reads TGCAGCGTTGAACAAACCAAGGAGACCCAGTACTTC.

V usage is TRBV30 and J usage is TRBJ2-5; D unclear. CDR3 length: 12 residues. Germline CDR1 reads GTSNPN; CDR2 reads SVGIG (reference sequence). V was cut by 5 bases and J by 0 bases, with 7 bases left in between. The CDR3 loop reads CAWQRDQETQYF. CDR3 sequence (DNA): TGTGCCTGGCAACGGGACCAAGAGACCCAGTACTTC.

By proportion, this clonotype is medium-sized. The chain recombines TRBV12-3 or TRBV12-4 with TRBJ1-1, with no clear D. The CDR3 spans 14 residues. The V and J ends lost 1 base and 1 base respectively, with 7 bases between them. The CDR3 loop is CASSLGRKNTEAFF. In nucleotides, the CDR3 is TGTGCCAGCAGTTTAGGCAGAAAGAACACTGAAGCTTTCTTT.

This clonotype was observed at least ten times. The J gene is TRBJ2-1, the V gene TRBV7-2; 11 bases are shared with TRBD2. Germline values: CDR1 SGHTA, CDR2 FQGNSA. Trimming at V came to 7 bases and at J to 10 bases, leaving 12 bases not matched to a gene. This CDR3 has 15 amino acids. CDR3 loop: CASTWSLTSGKEQFF. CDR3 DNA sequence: TGTGCCAGCACCTGGTCCCTGACTAGCGGGAAGGAGCAGTTCTTC.

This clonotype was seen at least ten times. This CDR3 is CASSFSGGEDEKLFF. Here the CDR3 DNA reads TGTGCCAGCAGTTTTTCTGGGGGCGAAGACGAAAAACTGTTTTTT. The chain has TRBV12-3 or TRBV12-4 and TRBJ1-4, with D perhaps TRBD1 (6 bases). This CDR3 has 15 amino acids. Trimming left V 3 bases short and J 8 bases short, with 16 bases between.

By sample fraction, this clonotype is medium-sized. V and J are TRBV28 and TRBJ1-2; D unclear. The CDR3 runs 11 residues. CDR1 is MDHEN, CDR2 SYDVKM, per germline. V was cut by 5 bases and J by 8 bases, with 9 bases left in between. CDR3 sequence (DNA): TGTGCCAGCAGTCCCCGGTTAGGCTACACCTTC. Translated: CASSPRLGYTF.

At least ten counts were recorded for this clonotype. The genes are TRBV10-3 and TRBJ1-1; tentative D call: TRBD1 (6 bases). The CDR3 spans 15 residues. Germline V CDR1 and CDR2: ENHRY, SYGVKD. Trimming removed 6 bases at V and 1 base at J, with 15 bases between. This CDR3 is CAIREPGHPNTEAFF. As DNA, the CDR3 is TGTGCCATCAGGGAACCGGGACACCCGAACACTGAAGCTTTCTTT.

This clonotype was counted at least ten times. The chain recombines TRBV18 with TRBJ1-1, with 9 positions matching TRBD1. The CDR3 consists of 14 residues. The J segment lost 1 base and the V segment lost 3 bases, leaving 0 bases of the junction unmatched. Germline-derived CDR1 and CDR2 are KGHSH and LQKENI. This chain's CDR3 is CASSPTGGNTEAFF. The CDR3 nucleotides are TGTGCCAGCTCACCGACAGGGGGGAACACTGAAGCTTTCTTT.

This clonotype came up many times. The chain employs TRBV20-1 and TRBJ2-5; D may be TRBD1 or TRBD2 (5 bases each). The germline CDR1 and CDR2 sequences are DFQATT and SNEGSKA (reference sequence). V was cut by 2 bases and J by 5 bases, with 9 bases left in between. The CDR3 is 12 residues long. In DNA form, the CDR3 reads TGCAGTGCTAGACTAGCAGGGGAGACCCAGTACTTC. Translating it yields CSARLAGETQYF.